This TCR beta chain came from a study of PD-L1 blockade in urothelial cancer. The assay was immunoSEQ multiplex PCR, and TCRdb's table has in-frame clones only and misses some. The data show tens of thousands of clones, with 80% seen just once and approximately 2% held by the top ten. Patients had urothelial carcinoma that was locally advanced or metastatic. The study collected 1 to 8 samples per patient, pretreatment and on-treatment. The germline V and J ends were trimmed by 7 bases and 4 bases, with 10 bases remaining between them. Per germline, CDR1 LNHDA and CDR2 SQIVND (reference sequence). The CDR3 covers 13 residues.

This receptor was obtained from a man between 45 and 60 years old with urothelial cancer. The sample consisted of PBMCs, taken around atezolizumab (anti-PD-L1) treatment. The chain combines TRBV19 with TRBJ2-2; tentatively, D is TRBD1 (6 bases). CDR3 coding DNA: TGTGCCAGTACAGGGGCCCCCACCGGGGAGCTGTTTTTT. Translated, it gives CASTGAPTGELFF.